A selection of T cell receptor beta chains follows, all from one sample in a study of regulatory T cells in long-lasting Graves disease. TCRdb passed the multiplex PCR reads through MiXCR, listing each CDR3 protein once. This sample has more than 350,000 distinct CDR3 sequences, with around 14% found just once. These same records also appear under a second study, on T cells in Graves' hyperthyroidism and ophthalmopathy.

Sequences were derived from peripheral blood mononuclear cells (PBMCs), sampled at new diagnosis, from a patient treated with antithyroid drugs. The receptors were sampled from a woman in her twenties or thirties with Graves disease. Both conserved end residues are part of each CDR3. The D gene is left open where the match is weak. Only some rows state a clone size, as once, few, many or a class for expanded clones.

DNA | CDR3 | size | V | D | length | J
TGTGCCAGTAGCCCCCTCTCCGGGTTCACAGATACGCAGTATTTT | CASSPLSGFTDTQYF | few | TRBV19 | . | 15 | TRBJ2-3
TGTGCCAGCAAGGGGGATTTAGGGCCAGGGGGCTGGTATGGCTACACCTTC | CASKGDLGPGGWYGYTF | few | TRBV6-1 | TRBD1 | 17 | TRBJ1-2
TGTGCCAGCAGTTTACTGGTGGGCCGGTTCTCCTACAATGAGCAGTTCTTC | CASSLLVGRFSYNEQFF | many | TRBV28 | . | 17 | TRBJ2-1
TGTGCCAGCAGTCCGCCGGGGGTGAGGGGTCAGCCCCAGCATTTT | CASSPPGVRGQPQHF | many | TRBV28 | . | 15 | TRBJ1-5
TGTGCCAGCAGTTCACTAGCGGGAGGGCCCTACAATGAGCAGTACTTC | CASSSLAGGPYNEQYF | . | TRBV12-3/TRBV12-4 | TRBD2 | 16 | TRBJ2-7
TGTGCCTGGAGTGTATTCGGTCAGCCCCAGCATTTT | CAWSVFGQPQHF | many | TRBV30 | . | 12 | TRBJ1-5
TGTGCCATAGGGACTAGCGATTCCGAGCAGTACTTC | CAIGTSDSEQYF | . | TRBV10-3 | TRBD2 | 12 | TRBJ2-7
TGTGCCAGCAGTATCACGGGAGAGACCCAGTACTTC | CASSITGETQYF | few | TRBV27 | . | 12 | TRBJ2-5
TGCAGTGCTAGAGATCTGTGGAGGGAGGGCACCGGGGAGCTGTTTTTT | CSARDLWREGTGELFF | few | TRBV20-1 | TRBD2 | 16 | TRBJ2-2
TGCAGCGTTCTCTCTATCGGGAAAATCACAGATACGCAGTATTTT | CSVLSIGKITDTQYF | . | TRBV29-1 | . | 15 | TRBJ2-3
TGTGCCAGCAGGCGCGGCGGGGGCTACGAGCAGTACTTC | CASRRGGGYEQYF | many | TRBV12-3/TRBV12-4 | TRBD2 | 13 | TRBJ2-7
TGTGCCAGCAGTTACTCGGGACAGGGGAGTTATGGCTACACCTTC | CASSYSGQGSYGYTF | few | TRBV6-5 | TRBD1 | 15 | TRBJ1-2
TGTGCCAGCAGCCCTGAGCCCGTGGCCTTCGGAGGCTACACCTTC | CASSPEPVAFGGYTF | many | TRBV6-1 | . | 15 | TRBJ1-2
TGCAGCGTTGAAGATACGACAGGCGCAGACGATGGCTACACCTTC | CSVEDTTGADDGYTF | many | TRBV29-1 | . | 15 | TRBJ1-2
TGTGCCAGCAGTTTACAGGACTCTGGAAACACCATATATTTT | CASSLQDSGNTIYF | . | TRBV28 | . | 14 | TRBJ1-3
TGTGCCACCCAGGCGGCACAGGGGGCTTCCGAGCAGTACTTC | CATQAAQGASEQYF | . | TRBV19 | TRBD1 | 14 | TRBJ2-7
TGTGCCAGCAGCGAAGGGGGGGTTATTTGGGACTATGGCTACACCTTC | CASSEGGVIWDYGYTF | few | TRBV7-3 | . | 16 | TRBJ1-2
TGTGCCAGCAGCTCGGGGAGCAGCAGCTCCTACAATGAGCAGTTCTTC | CASSSGSSSSYNEQFF | . | TRBV11-2 | . | 16 | TRBJ2-1
TGTGCCAGCTCACCACCCTCGGGGGTCGGGGAAAAACTGTTTTTT | CASSPPSGVGEKLFF | . | TRBV18 | . | 15 | TRBJ1-4
TGTGCCAGCACCACACGGGAGGGTCTGAACACCGGGGAGCTGTTTTTT | CASTTREGLNTGELFF | many | TRBV28 | TRBD2 | 16 | TRBJ2-2
TGTGCCAGCAGCCACCTGACAGGGGCCTACGAGCAGTACTTC | CASSHLTGAYEQYF | many | TRBV3-1 | TRBD1 | 14 | TRBJ2-7
TGTGCCAGCAGCTTGATAGCGGGAGTTTCCAGTGAGCAGTTCTTC | CASSLIAGVSSEQFF | . | TRBV5-4 | TRBD2 | 15 | TRBJ2-1
TGTGCCAGCAGTTACATGTCCCCTCTCTATGGCTACACCTTC | CASSYMSPLYGYTF | many | TRBV28 | . | 14 | TRBJ1-2
TGTGCCAGCAGCTTAGGGACGGGATTCACAGATACGCAGTATTTT | CASSLGTGFTDTQYF | . | TRBV7-9 | . | 15 | TRBJ2-3
TGCAGCGTTGACTTCCTTAGGGGATCGGATGGCTACACCTTC | CSVDFLRGSDGYTF | few | TRBV29-1 | . | 14 | TRBJ1-2
TGCAGTGCTAGCGGGAGGTTGACAGATACGCAGTATTTT | CSASGRLTDTQYF | many | TRBV20-1 | TRBD2 | 13 | TRBJ2-3
TGTGCCAGCAGCCAAGGGGGCGATCGCAATCAGCCCCAGCATTTT | CASSQGGDRNQPQHF | many | TRBV3-1 | . | 15 | TRBJ1-5
TGCGCCAGCAGCACGGCCGTTTCGGGGAACACTGAAGCTTTCTTT | CASSTAVSGNTEAFF | few | TRBV5-1 | . | 15 | TRBJ1-1
TGTGCCACCTCGGTGGGGCTGAACACTGAAGCTTTCTTT | CATSVGLNTEAFF | many | TRBV24-1 | . | 13 | TRBJ1-1
TGTGCCAGTAGTATCAGCGGGCCCTCCTACGAGCAGTACTTC | CASSISGPSYEQYF | . | TRBV19 | . | 14 | TRBJ2-7
TGTGCCAGCAGGGCAACAGGGACGCCTAATTCACCCCTCCACTTT | CASRATGTPNSPLHF | many | TRBV2 | . | 15 | TRBJ1-6
TGTGCCAGCAGTTTCCGCGCGGGAGACAATGAGCAGTTCTTC | CASSFRAGDNEQFF | many | TRBV28 | TRBD2 | 14 | TRBJ2-1
TGTGCCAGCAGCTTTGGTCAGACCCAGTACTTC | CASSFGQTQYF | many | TRBV11-2 | . | 11 | TRBJ2-5
TGTGCCAGCAAAAGACTAGCGGGCCAGCAGTTCTTC | CASKRLAGQQFF | many | TRBV2 | TRBD2 | 12 | TRBJ2-1
TGTGCCATCAGTGGTCCTGACCGACTAGCGGGATTAACCGGGGAGCTGTTTTTT | CAISGPDRLAGLTGELFF | . | TRBV10-3 | TRBD2 | 18 | TRBJ2-2
TGCAGTGCTAGCAAAATGGGAGAGGAGACCCAGTACTTC | CSASKMGEETQYF | few | TRBV20-1 | . | 13 | TRBJ2-5
TGTGCCAGCAGTAAGGGGCGGGAGAACTATGGCTACACCTTC | CASSKGRENYGYTF | many | TRBV12-3/TRBV12-4 | . | 14 | TRBJ1-2
TGTGCCAGCATGAACGCGGGGGAATCCGCTGAAGCTTTCTTT | CASMNAGESAEAFF | . | TRBV25-1 | . | 14 | TRBJ1-1
TGTGCCAGCAGTCTCCCAGCGAATGAGCAGTTCTTC | CASSLPANEQFF | many | TRBV12-3/TRBV12-4 | . | 12 | TRBJ2-1
TGTGCCAGCAGTTTTTCCTCTGGGACAGGGATTGGTTTTGAAAAACTGTTTTTT | CASSFSSGTGIGFEKLFF | . | TRBV6-2/TRBV6-3 | TRBD1 | 18 | TRBJ1-4